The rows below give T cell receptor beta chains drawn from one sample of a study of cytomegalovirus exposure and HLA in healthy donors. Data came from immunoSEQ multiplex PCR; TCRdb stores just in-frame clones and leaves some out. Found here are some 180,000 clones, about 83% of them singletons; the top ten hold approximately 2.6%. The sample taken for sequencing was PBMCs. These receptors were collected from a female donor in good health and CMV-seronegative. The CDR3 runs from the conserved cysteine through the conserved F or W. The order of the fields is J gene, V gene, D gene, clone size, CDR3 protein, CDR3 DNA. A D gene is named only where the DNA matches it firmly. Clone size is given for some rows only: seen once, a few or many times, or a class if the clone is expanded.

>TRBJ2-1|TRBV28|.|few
CASSLDSNEQFF
TGTGCCAGCAGTTTAGATAGCAATGAGCAGTTCTTC
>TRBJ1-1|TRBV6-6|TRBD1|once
CASSTQGDTEAFF
TGTGCCAGCAGTACCCAGGGGGACACTGAAGCTTTCTTT
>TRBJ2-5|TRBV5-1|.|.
CASSLERSGGETQYF
TGCGCCAGCAGCTTGGAACGTTCAGGAGGAGAGACCCAGTACTTC
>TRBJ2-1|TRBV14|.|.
CASSQDLDSPEFF
TGTGCCAGCAGCCAAGATCTGGACAGCCCCGAGTTCTTC
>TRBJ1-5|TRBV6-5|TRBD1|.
CASSTDRGGDQPQHF
TGTGCCAGCAGTACCGACAGGGGCGGCGATCAGCCCCAGCATTTT
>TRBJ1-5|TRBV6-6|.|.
CASSYGRQSNQPQHF
TGTGCCAGCAGTTACGGTCGACAGAGCAATCAGCCCCAGCATTTT
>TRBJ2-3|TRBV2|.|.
CASSESGTQYF
TGTGCCAGCAGTGAGAGTGGTACGCAGTATTTT
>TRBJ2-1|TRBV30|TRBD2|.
CASSLAGGLNEQFF
TGTGCCTCCTCTTTAGCGGGAGGGCTTAATGAGCAGTTCTTC
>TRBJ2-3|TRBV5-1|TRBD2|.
CASSFLGTSGNPDTQYF
TGCGCCAGCAGCTTCCTCGGGACTAGCGGGAACCCAGATACGCAGTATTTT
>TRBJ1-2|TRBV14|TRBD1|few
CASSRDRGYGYTF
TGTGCCAGCAGCCGGGACAGAGGCTATGGCTACACCTTC
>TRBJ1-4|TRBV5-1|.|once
CASSPEARGEKLFF
TGCGCCAGCAGCCCGGAAGCAAGGGGTGAAAAACTGTTTTTT
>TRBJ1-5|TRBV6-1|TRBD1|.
CASSEGQGSNQPQHF
TGTGCCAGCAGTGAAGGACAGGGAAGCAATCAGCCCCAGCATTTT
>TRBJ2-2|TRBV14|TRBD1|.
CASSRTGTGATGELFF
TGTGCCAGCAGCCGAACCGGGACAGGGGCCACCGGGGAGCTGTTTTTT
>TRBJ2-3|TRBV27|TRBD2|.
CASSLVGLAGITSTDTQYF
TGTGCCAGCAGTTTAGTCGGACTAGCGGGGATTACTAGCACAGATACGCAGTATTTT
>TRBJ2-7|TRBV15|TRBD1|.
CATSRDFNRGFSEQYF
TGTGCCACCAGCAGAGATTTTAACAGGGGGTTCTCCGAGCAGTACTTC
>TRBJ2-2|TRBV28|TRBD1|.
CASRNFWDRGRTGELFF
TGTGCCAGCAGGAACTTTTGGGACAGGGGGCGAACCGGGGAGCTGTTTTTT
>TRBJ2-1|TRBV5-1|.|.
CASSLRQGLVNEQFF
TGCGCCAGCAGCTTAAGGCAGGGTTTAGTCAATGAGCAGTTCTTC
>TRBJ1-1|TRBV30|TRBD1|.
CAWRAPGTVNTEAFF
TGTGCCTGGAGGGCCCCCGGGACAGTCAACACTGAAGCTTTCTTT
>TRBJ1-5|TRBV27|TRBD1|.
CASSGTGDQPQHF
TGTGCCAGCAGTGGGACAGGTGATCAGCCCCAGCATTTT
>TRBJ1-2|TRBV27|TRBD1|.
CASTPSGGIYGYTF
TGTGCCAGCACTCCGTCAGGGGGCATTTATGGCTACACCTTC
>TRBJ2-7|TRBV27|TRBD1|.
CASSLQTGKGYEQYF
TGTGCCAGCAGTTTACAGACAGGGAAAGGGTACGAGCAGTACTTC
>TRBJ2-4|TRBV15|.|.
CAISKGDFAQNIQYF
TGTGCCATATCAAAAGGGGATTTCGCGCAAAACATTCAGTACTTC
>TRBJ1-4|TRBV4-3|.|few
CASSQDLNRAFPTNEKLFF
TGCGCCAGCAGCCAAGATCTGAACAGGGCTTTTCCAACTAATGAAAAACTGTTTTTT
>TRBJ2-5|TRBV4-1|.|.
CASSQGFETVGETQYF
TGCGCCAGCAGCCAAGGCTTTGAGACAGTAGGAGAGACCCAGTACTTC
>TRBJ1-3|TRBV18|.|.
CASSFLPSGNTIYF
TGTGCCAGCTCCTTTCTACCCTCTGGAAACACCATATATTTT
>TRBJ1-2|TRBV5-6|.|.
CASSLGQDGYTF
TGTGCCAGCAGCTTGGGCCAGGATGGCTACACCTTC
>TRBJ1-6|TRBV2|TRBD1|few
CASSDSGQGNSPLHF
TGTGCCAGCAGTGACTCGGGACAGGGGAATTCACCCCTCCACTTT
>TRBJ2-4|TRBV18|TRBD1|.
CASSPMEAGQGHIQYF
TGTGCCAGCTCCCCAATGGAGGCGGGACAGGGACACATTCAGTACTTC
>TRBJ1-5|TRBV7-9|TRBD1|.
CSSSLGQGHNQPQHF
TGTTCCAGCAGCTTAGGACAGGGCCACAATCAGCCCCAGCATTTT
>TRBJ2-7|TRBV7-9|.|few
CSSSYSVNEQYF
TGTTCCAGCAGCTATAGCGTGAACGAGCAGTACTTC
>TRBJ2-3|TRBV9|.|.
CASSVAGGQTDTQYF
TGTGCCAGCAGCGTAGCGGGGGGACAAACAGATACGCAGTATTTT
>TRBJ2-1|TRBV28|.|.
CASSSRWGKITSSYNEQFF
TGTGCCAGCAGTTCTAGATGGGGCAAGATAACCAGCTCCTACAATGAGCAGTTCTTC
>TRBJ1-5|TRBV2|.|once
CASSEGIVGGSQHF
TGTGCCAGCAGTGAAGGTATCGTAGGAGGGTCCCAGCATTTT
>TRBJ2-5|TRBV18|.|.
CASSPRQEETQYF
TGTGCCAGCTCACCGCGACAGGAAGAGACCCAGTACTTC
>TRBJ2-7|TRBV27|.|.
CASSFLGAGENEQYF
TGTGCCAGCAGTTTTCTTGGCGCCGGAGAAAACGAGCAGTACTTC
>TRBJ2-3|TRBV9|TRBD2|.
CASSVESAGGSTDTQYF
TGTGCCAGCAGCGTAGAGTCGGCGGGAGGATCCACAGATACGCAGTATTTT
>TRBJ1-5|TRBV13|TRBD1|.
CASSLRQGNQPQHF
TGTGCCAGCAGCCTACGACAGGGGAATCAGCCCCAGCATTTT
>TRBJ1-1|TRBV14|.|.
CASSQDYGQYTEAFF
TGTGCCAGCAGCCAAGATTATGGACAGTACACTGAAGCTTTCTTT
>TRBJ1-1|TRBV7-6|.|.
CASSRELDTEAFF
TGTGCCAGCAGCAGGGAGCTTGACACTGAAGCTTTCTTT
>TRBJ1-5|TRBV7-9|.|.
CASSPMDGHSNQPQHF
TGTGCCAGCAGCCCCATGGACGGACATAGCAATCAGCCCCAGCATTTT
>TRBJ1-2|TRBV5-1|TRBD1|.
CASSLTGTGVNYGYTF
TGCGCCAGCAGCTTGACCGGGACAGGGGTCAACTATGGCTACACCTTC